The TCR beta chain described here comes from a study of cytomegalovirus exposure and HLA in healthy donors. General study points: V- and J-gene trimming of TCR beta was linked (in a later analysis) to a missense DCLRE1C variant. Productive rates of about 87% or about 30% were seen for most TCR beta V segments in an earlier analysis. As a later analysis showed, several of the most significant clusters appeared to be linked to common viral pathogens. CMV serostatus was the only recorded immune exposure for donors.

The V segment lost 4 bases and the J segment 6 bases; nucleotides outside the gene matches: 11. Germline V lookup: CDR1 MNHEY, CDR2 SVGAGI. This CDR3 comprises 16 residues. In the PCR, 60 Vbeta and 13 Jbeta primers were used. Some clones are missing from TCRdb's copy, which holds only in-frame ones; the method was immunoSEQ multiplex PCR. The table has over 150,000 clones, 74% seen once; the top ten hold about 2.1%. Details on this clone: The antigen remains unidentified.

V is TRBV6-5 and J is TRBJ2-1; 8 nucleotides align to TRBD2. This sequence was found in a man aged 25-40 years in good health and CMV-seronegative. Sequencing was carried out using PBMCs. CDR3 nucleotides: TGTGCCAGCAGTTCCTCGACTAGCGCTACTTTCAATGAGCAGTTCTTC. Translation: CASSSSTSATFNEQFF.